One and the same sample provided the 28 T cell receptor beta chains below, sequenced in a study of blood T cell repertoires in COVID-19. Some clones are missing from TCRdb's copy, which holds only in-frame ones; the method was immunoSEQ multiplex PCR. Among fewer than 110,000 clones listed, around 92% were seen once. The sample comprised peripheral blood. These receptors came from a man aged 50 to 59 with active COVID-19.

A word on this clone: The same CDR3 arises from other DNA sequences in this sample as well. CDR3 DNA: TGTGCCAGCAGCTTAGGTCTAGCTGGGGCCAACGTCCTGACTTTC. Amino acid sequence: CASSLGLAGANVLTF. The chain combines TRBV7-3 with TRBJ2-6; D is unresolved. The CDR3 is 15 amino acids. V was clipped by 2 bases and J by 2 bases, with 7 bases between them. Germline CDR1 is SGHTA and CDR2 is FQGTGA.

V usage is TRBV19 and J usage is TRBJ2-3, with 10 bases fitting TRBD2. The CDR3 spans 14 residues. The germline gives CDR1 LNHDA, CDR2 SQIVND (reference sequence). With 10 bases clipped from V and 3 bases from J, the junction kept 7 bases outside the gene matches. CDR3 protein: CATFSGRWTDTQYF. The DNA of the CDR3 is TGTGCCACATTTAGCGGGAGGTGGACAGATACGCAGTATTTT.

The genes are TRBV11-2 and TRBJ2-1; 13 nucleotides agree with TRBD2. Germline V gives CDR1 SGHAT, CDR2 FQNNGV. Losses at the gene ends were 1 base for V and 2 bases for J; bases not matched to a gene: 5. The CDR3 is made up of 18 amino acids. The CDR3, as DNA: TGTGCCAGCAGCTTAGTACCGGGACTAGCGGGGACCTACAATGAGCAGTTCTTC. It codes for CASSLVPGLAGTYNEQFF.

The chain employs TRBV6-6 and TRBJ2-7, with 9 bases fitting TRBD1. The junction had 6 bases not matched to a gene; V was cut back by 4 bases and J by 5 bases. This CDR3 has 14 residues. Germline-derived CDR1 and CDR2 are MNHNY and SVGAGI (reference sequence). CDR3 loop: CASSLPGQGDEQYF. DNA for the CDR3: TGTGCCAGCAGTTTACCGGGACAGGGCGACGAGCAGTACTTC.

The V call is TRBV2, the J call TRBJ1-1, with a possible D match to TRBD1 (6 bases). Between the trimmed V and J ends, which lost 4 bases and 5 bases, there was a span of 14 bases. CDR1 and CDR2 (germline): SNHLY, FYNNEI. This CDR3 spans 14 amino acids. DNA for the CDR3: TGTGCCAGCAGTGTGAAACAGGGATCGACTGAAGCTTTCTTT. It translates to CASSVKQGSTEAFF.

This clone was found once. V gene TRBV27 combines with J gene TRBJ1-1; unclear D gene. V lost 1 base and J 2 bases, leaving 5 bases between the germline ends. The germline V gene has CDR1 MNHEY and CDR2 SMNVEV (reference sequence). The CDR3 consists of 13 residues. The CDR3 DNA reads TGTGCCAGCAGTTTATACAGTAACACTGAAGCTTTCTTT. Its protein is CASSLYSNTEAFF.

This CDR3 is CASSQRQVNSPLHF. CDR3 DNA sequence: TGTGCCAGCAGCCAGAGACAGGTTAATTCACCCCTCCACTTT. The V call is TRBV3-1 (or the pseudogene TRBV3-2), the J call TRBJ1-6; maybe TRBD1 (6 bases). V gave up 3 bases and J gave up 6 bases, with 9 bases separating them. This CDR3 region has 14 residues. Per the germline V gene, CDR1 is LGHDT and CDR2 is YNNKEL (reference sequence).

The chain combines TRBV2 with TRBJ2-1; 7 positions agree with TRBD2. This CDR3 is 14 amino acids long. J lost 8 bases, V lost 10 bases, and 14 bases had no gene match. Germline loops: CDR1 SNHLY, CDR2 FYNNEI. This CDR3 reads CATITGGSRYEQFF. The DNA for the CDR3 is TGTGCCACCATAACCGGCGGGAGTAGATATGAGCAGTTCTTC.

The chain has TRBV28 and TRBJ1-2; no clear D. Germline CDR1 MDHEN, CDR2 SYDVKM. V lost 5 bases, J lost 0 bases, and 4 bases lay in between. CDR3 size: 12 residues. As DNA, the CDR3 is TGTGCCAGCAGTATAACTAACTATGGCTACACCTTC. Translating gives CASSITNYGYTF.

The CDR3 DNA sequence: TGTGCCAGCCCACGGCTCGAGGGACTTTACACAGATACGCAGTATTTT. Residues: CASPRLEGLYTDTQYF. The chain has TRBV27 and TRBJ2-3; TRBD2 is a possible D gene (6 bases). The CDR3 is 16 residues long. Germline-derived CDR1 and CDR2 are MNHEY and SMNVEV (reference sequence). Between the trimmed V and J ends, which lost 8 bases and 2 bases, there was a span of 20 bases.

The chain employs TRBV19 and TRBJ2-2, with 8 nucleotides matching TRBD1. The CDR3 extends over 14 amino acids. J was trimmed by 6 bases and V by 5 bases; bases with no gene match: 5. Germline V lookup: CDR1 LNHDA, CDR2 SQIVND (reference sequence). The CDR3 DNA sequence: TGTGCCAGTAGTCAGGACAGGGACGCCGGGGAGCTGTTTTTT. Residues: CASSQDRDAGELFF.

The chain joins TRBV6-1 to TRBJ1-3; D might be TRBD1 (6 bases). Germline V CDR1 and CDR2: MNHNS, SASEGT. V was shortened by 2 bases and J by 0 bases, with 11 bases between the two germline ends. This CDR3 is 16 amino acids long. CDR3 amino acids: CASSELMGHSGNTIYF. The DNA for the CDR3 is TGTGCCAGCAGTGAACTAATGGGACACTCTGGAAACACCATATATTTT.

This chain joins TRBV18 and TRBJ2-1; D not resolved. CDR1 and CDR2 from the germline V gene are KGHSH and LQKENI. The CDR3 length is 15 residues. V shed 1 base and J shed 0 bases, with 7 bases lying between them. As DNA, the CDR3 is TGTGCCAGCTCACCACGCGCGAGCTCCTACAATGAGCAGTTCTTC. This codes for CASSPRASSYNEQFF.

The rearrangement uses TRBV9 and TRBJ1-3; 8 bases map to TRBD1. CDR3 length: 17 amino acids. CDR1 and CDR2 from the germline V gene are SGDLS and YYNGEE. After removal of 4 bases from V and 5 bases from J, the junction contained 14 bases not matched to a gene. The CDR3 coding sequence is TGTGCCAGCAGCCAACTCCGGGACAGGCATGCCCGAAACACCATATATTTT. Translating gives CASSQLRDRHARNTIYF.

The count of this clone is one. This rearrangement joins TRBV28 to TRBJ1-4; 7 positions agree with TRBD1. Germline CDR1 and CDR2: MDHEN and SYDVKM. The CDR3 sequence is 15 residues long. J lost 2 bases, V lost 5 bases, and 5 bases had no gene match. For the CDR3, the DNA is TGTGCCAGCAGTAAGGGGGGACAGACTAATGAAAAACTGTTTTTT. This translates into CASSKGGQTNEKLFF. Variable domain in full (rest from reference TRBV28 and TRBJ1-4): DVKVTQSSRYLVKRTGEKVFLECVQDMDHENMFWYRQDPGLGLRLIYFSYDVKMKEKGDIPEGYSVSREKKERFSLILESASTNQTSMYLCASSKGGQTNEKLFFGSGTQLSVL.

This chain uses TRBV30 with TRBJ2-3; TRBD1 aligns across 7 bases. The ends lost 1 base at V and 4 bases at J; junction bases unmatched: 11. CDR1 and CDR2 from the germline V gene are GTSNPN and SVGIG (reference sequence). This CDR3 region has 16 residues. CDR3 in amino acids: CAWSAGRQGQADTQYF. The CDR3 DNA reads as TGTGCCTGGAGTGCCGGACGACAGGGTCAGGCAGATACGCAGTATTTT.

The chain joins TRBV6-6 to TRBJ1-2; D is uncertain. The CDR3 contains 14 residues. The V end lost 4 bases, the J end lost 6 bases, and 15 bases lay between the germline ends. Germline V gene sequence: CDR1 MNHNY, CDR2 SVGAGI (reference sequence). CDR3 sequence reads: CASSSYQEEDGYTF. In DNA, the CDR3 is TGTGCCAGCAGTTCCTACCAGGAGGAGGATGGCTACACCTTC.

The V call is TRBV2, the J call TRBJ2-5, with TRBD1 matching over 11 bases. Germline V CDR1 and CDR2: SNHLY, FYNNEI. V trimming: 5 bases; J trimming: 5 bases; junction bases outside the gene matches: 7. The CDR3 length is 15 residues. CDR3 loop: CASSPGTGGRETQYF. As DNA, the CDR3 is TGTGCCAGCAGTCCCGGGACAGGGGGACGGGAGACCCAGTACTTC.

This chain joins TRBV28 and TRBJ1-1; D possibly corresponds to TRBD1 (5 bases). Germline V gene sequence: CDR1 MDHEN, CDR2 SYDVKM. V lost 9 bases to trimming and J lost 2 bases, with 13 bases between them. There are 13 residues in the CDR3. CDR3 sequence: CASGGLANTEAFF. The CDR3 region has the DNA TGTGCCAGTGGGGGGTTAGCAAACACTGAAGCTTTCTTT. Combining the CDR3 with reference TRBV28 and TRBJ1-1 gives the whole variable domain DVKVTQSSRYLVKRTGEKVFLECVQDMDHENMFWYRQDPGLGLRLIYFSYDVKMKEKGDIPEGYSVSREKKERFSLILESASTNQTSMYLCASGGLANTEAFFGQGTRLTVV.

The chain is built from TRBV30 and TRBJ2-5, with 8 nucleotides matching TRBD1. The CDR3 is 12 residues long. Germline values: CDR1 GTSNPN, CDR2 SVGIG (reference sequence). V gave up 1 base and J gave up 5 bases; unmatched junction bases: 0. This CDR3 reads CAWSGDRETQYF. The CDR3 DNA sequence: TGTGCCTGGAGTGGGGACAGGGAGACCCAGTACTTC. The whole variable domain, filled in from reference TRBV30 and TRBJ2-5, reads SQTIHQWPATLVQPVGSPLSLECTVEGTSNPNLYWYRQAAGRGLQLLFYSVGIGQISSEVPQNLSASRPQDRQFILSSKKLLLSDSGFYLCAWSGDRETQYFGPGTRLLVL.

The genes are TRBV6-5 and TRBJ1-1; unclear D gene. Looked up from germline, CDR1 is MNHEY and CDR2 is SVGAGI. The V and J ends lost 6 bases and 4 bases respectively, with 12 bases between them. CDR3 length: 13 residues. CDR3 DNA: TGTGCCAGCAGGACCGCCCCTAGCACTGAAGCTTTCTTT. The encoded protein is CASRTAPSTEAFF.

This chain links TRBV2 with TRBJ2-1; 11 nucleotides align to TRBD2. V dropped 10 bases and J dropped 3; count of bases not matched to a gene: 2. The CDR3 runs to 13 residues. Per germline, CDR1 SNHLY and CDR2 FYNNEI. The CDR3 loop reads CATGTSGYNEQFF. The DNA of the CDR3 is TGTGCCACCGGGACTAGCGGCTACAATGAGCAGTTCTTC. Based on the CDR3 plus reference TRBV2 and TRBJ2-1, the full variable domain is EPEVTQTPSHQVTQMGQEVILRCVPISNHLYFYWYRQILGQKVEFLVSFYNNEISEKSEIFDDQFSVERPDGSNFTLKIRSTKLEDSAMYFCATGTSGYNEQFFGPGTRLTVL.

The chain joins TRBV10-2 to TRBJ2-3; D perhaps matches TRBD1 (6 bases). Trimming stripped 2 bases from V and 7 bases from J, with 10 bases between. The CDR3 has 13 residues. Per germline, CDR1 WSHSY and CDR2 SAAADI. The DNA for the CDR3 is TGCGCCAGCAGTGAGCAACAGGGTAATACGCAGTATTTT. Amino acids: CASSEQQGNTQYF.

The V call is TRBV4-1, the J call TRBJ2-6; D may be TRBD1 (5 bases). The CDR3 covers 18 residues. The germline gives CDR1 MGHRA, CDR2 YSYEKL. Trimming took 0 bases from V and 0 from J, leaving 12 bases between them. The CDR3 is CASSQDGALDSGANVLTF. CDR3 in DNA: TGCGCCAGCAGCCAAGATGGGGCTTTAGACTCTGGGGCCAACGTCCTGACTTTC.

The rearrangement links TRBV6-5 to TRBJ1-6; no clear D. The CDR3 covers 15 residues. Per the germline V gene, CDR1 is MNHEY and CDR2 is SVGAGI. V shed 0 bases and J shed 10 bases, with 13 bases lying between them. The CDR3 loop is CASSYSKFQRSPLHF. CDR3 in DNA: TGTGCCAGCAGTTACTCGAAGTTCCAGAGGTCACCCCTCCACTTT.

This sequence joins TRBV10-2 and TRBJ2-2, with TRBD2 as a possible D gene (7 bases). CDR1 and CDR2 (germline): WSHSY, SAAADI. This CDR3 is 14 amino acids long. The ends were cut back, 6 bases at V and 7 bases at J, with 15 bases in the middle. The CDR3 region has the DNA TGCGCCAGCAGGTCGGCGGGGGCGGGCGGGGAGCTGTTTTTT. Translating it yields CASRSAGAGGELFF.

The chain is built from TRBV6-5 and TRBJ2-1, with a weak D call TRBD2 (5 bases). V lost 4 bases, J lost 5 bases, and 15 bases lay in between. Germline CDR1 MNHEY, CDR2 SVGAGI. CDR3 length: 15 residues. DNA for the CDR3: TGTGCCAGCAGTTCTGGTACGACTAAAAACAATGAGCAGTTCTTC. Amino acid sequence: CASSSGTTKNNEQFF.

The chain has TRBV5-1 and TRBJ1-1; tentatively, D is TRBD1 (5 bases). The CDR3 contains 14 residues. The germline gives CDR1 SGHRS, CDR2 YFSETQ. Trimming stripped 4 bases from V and 5 bases from J, with 15 bases between. CDR3 nucleotide sequence: TGCGCCAGCAGCCGCCAAGGGGCTGGAACTGAAGCTTTCTTT. It codes for CASSRQGAGTEAFF. The full variable domain, its missing parts supplied by reference TRBV5-1 and TRBJ1-1, is KAGVTQTPRYLIKTRGQQVTLSCSPISGHRSVSWYQQTPGQGLQFLFEYFSETQRNKGNFPGRFSGRQFSNSRSEMNVSTLELGDSALYLCASSRQGAGTEAFFGQGTRLTVV.